Shown below are 25 T cell receptor beta chains from a single sample sequenced in a study of blood T cell repertoires in COVID-19. TCRdb keeps only in-frame clones here, not all; method: immunoSEQ multiplex PCR. This table holds around 200,000 clones, 83% found once. Source material: peripheral blood. These receptors were taken from a man between 45 and 60 years old with active or convalescent COVID-19.

The rearrangement joins TRBV12-5 to TRBJ1-3, with 7 bases aligning to TRBD1. The CDR3 is 16 residues long. Germline V gene sequence: CDR1 LGHNT, CDR2 FRNRAP. Unmatched junction bases numbered 12, after V lost 6 bases and J lost 4 bases. DNA of the CDR3: TGTGCTAGTGGGGCCGGGGCCGGGACAGCCGGAAACACCATATATTTT. Protein sequence: CASGAGAGTAGNTIYF.

This clone is a singleton in its sample. The chain is built from TRBV4-1 and TRBJ2-4; 7 bases map to TRBD1. Germline loops: CDR1 MGHRA, CDR2 YSYEKL. CDR3 length: 17 amino acids. Losses at the gene ends were 3 bases for V and 3 bases for J; bases not matched to a gene: 11. In DNA, the CDR3 is TGCGCCAGCAGCCACCGGTCCCGGGACAGTGGCAAAAACATTCAGTACTTC. Residues: CASSHRSRDSGKNIQYF.

On this clone itself: The junction differs from germline at one of its ends, possibly a read error. The chain is built from TRBV5-1 and TRBJ2-4; 9 bases align to TRBD1. Germline V gene lookup returns CDR1 SGHRS and CDR2 YFSETQ. This CDR3 is 16 amino acids long. CDR3 sequence: CASSLGTGLSKNIQYF. The CDR3 coding sequence is TGCGCCAGCAGTTTGGGGACAGGGTTGTCCAAAAACATTCAGTACTTC.

V gene TRBV10-1 combines with J gene TRBJ1-1; D unclear. This CDR3 comprises 12 residues. CDR1 WNHNN and CDR2 SYGVQD come from the germline V gene (reference sequence). The V end was cut by 4 bases, the J end by 11 bases, with 14 bases between. The CDR3 loop is CASSAWVQRAFF. CDR3 DNA sequence: TGCGCCAGCAGTGCATGGGTCCAGAGGGCTTTCTTT.

The chain recombines TRBV7-9 with TRBJ1-2; 9 nucleotides align to TRBD1. Germline V gene data show CDR1 as SEHNR and CDR2 as FQNEAQ (reference sequence). V shed 5 bases, J shed 7 bases, and the junction held 11 bases outside the gene matches. The CDR3 is 15 residues long. The CDR3: CASSLMDRGIFGYTF. CDR3 bases: TGTGCCAGCAGCCTAATGGACAGGGGAATTTTTGGCTACACCTTC.

This rearrangement joins TRBV30 to TRBJ1-4, with D hard to call. The V end was cut by 4 bases, the J end by 7 bases, with 13 bases between. In germline, CDR1 is GTSNPN, CDR2 SVGIG (reference sequence). CDR3 length equals 13 residues. The CDR3 protein is CAWIGVEREKLFF. DNA of the CDR3: TGTGCCTGGATCGGGGTAGAGCGTGAAAAACTGTTTTTT.

V gene TRBV27 combines with J gene TRBJ1-4; no definite D call. In germline, CDR1 is MNHEY, CDR2 SMNVEV (reference sequence). V lost 5 bases and J lost 7, with 17 bases in between. The CDR3 sequence is 15 residues long. The CDR3 sequence is CASSGSGSIGEKLFF. CDR3 DNA: TGTGCCAGCAGTGGCTCAGGCTCCATAGGTGAAAAACTGTTTTTT.

The chain is built from TRBV7-2 and TRBJ1-5; 8 bases map to TRBD1. This CDR3 contains 14 residues. Germline values: CDR1 SGHTA, CDR2 FQGNSA. J gave up 7 bases and V 3 bases, and 5 bases lay outside the gene matches. CDR3 residues: CASSFDRGGQPQHF. Written as DNA, the CDR3 is TGTGCCAGCAGCTTTGACAGGGGCGGACAGCCCCAGCATTTT.

Here the CDR3 DNA reads TGTGCCAGCAGTGGAGAAAATAATTCACCCCTCCACTTT. Translation gives CASSGENNSPLHF. The chain is built from TRBV2 and TRBJ1-6; D gene uncertain. This CDR3 is 13 amino acids long. The V gene's germline CDR1 is SNHLY and CDR2 FYNNEI. The V and J ends lost 4 bases and 5 bases respectively, with 6 bases between them. Full variable domain (rest looked up from reference TRBV2 and TRBJ1-6): EPEVTQTPSHQVTQMGQEVILRCVPISNHLYFYWYRQILGQKVEFLVSFYNNEISEKSEIFDDQFSVERPDGSNFTLKIRSTKLEDSAMYFCASSGENNSPLHFGNGTRLTVT.

V and J are TRBV6-6 and TRBJ1-5; the match to TRBD1 covers 9 bases. The trim removed 4 bases at V and 6 bases at J, leaving 10 bases unmatched. Germline-derived CDR1 and CDR2 are MNHNY and SVGAGI (reference sequence). There are 16 residues in the CDR3. DNA of the CDR3: TGTGCCAGCAGTTCCCGGGACAGGGCCCGAGGTCAGCCCCAGCATTTT. As protein: CASSSRDRARGQPQHF.

The chain carries TRBV2 and TRBJ2-3, with a tentative D call TRBD2 (5 bases). The CDR3 has 14 amino acids. V was shortened by 0 bases and J by 4 bases, with 8 bases between the two germline ends. CDR1 and CDR2 (germline): SNHLY, FYNNEI. The DNA for the CDR3 is TGTGCCAGCAGTGAAGCGGGAGTGGCAGATACGCAGTATTTT. It codes for CASSEAGVADTQYF.

This chain joins TRBV5-4 and TRBJ2-2, with a tentative D call TRBD1 (6 bases). V was clipped by 3 bases and J by 2 bases, with 11 bases between them. Germline CDR1 and CDR2: SGHNT and YYREEE (reference sequence). CDR3 length: 15 amino acids. DNA of the CDR3: TGTGCCAGCAGCTCGACAGGTGTTAACACCGGGGAGCTGTTTTTT. Its translation: CASSSTGVNTGELFF.

The chain joins TRBV29-1 to TRBJ1-2; no clear D gene. Germline V gene data show CDR1 as SQVTM and CDR2 as ANQGSEA. The V gene lost 2 bases and the J gene lost 8 bases, with 15 bases spanning the gap. The CDR3 runs to 13 residues. DNA for the CDR3: TGCAGCGTTGAAATAGGCGTCGGGAACGGCTACACCTTC. Amino acids: CSVEIGVGNGYTF.

This clone has a handful of counts. The CDR3 region has the DNA TGCGCCAGCAGCCAAAGCCCGTCCGGGGCCAACGTCCTGACTTTC. Translated: CASSQSPSGANVLTF. The genes are TRBV4-1 and TRBJ2-6; no clear D. V dropped 2 bases and J dropped 4 bases, with 9 bases sitting between them. CDR1 and CDR2 from the germline V gene are MGHRA and YSYEKL. CDR3 length: 15 amino acids.

This clone was seen once. The chain couples TRBV20-1 to TRBJ1-2; TRBD1 matches 7 bases. This CDR3 spans 11 amino acids. Per germline, CDR1 DFQATT and CDR2 SNEGSKA (reference sequence). CDR3 residues: CSVSTGYGYTF. In DNA, the CDR3 is TGCAGCGTTTCGACAGGGTATGGCTACACCTTC.

The rearrangement links TRBV30 to TRBJ2-2; 9 nucleotides align to TRBD2. Trimming cost V 5 bases and J 6 bases; bases outside gene matches: 13. The CDR3 consists of 16 residues. Germline V CDR1 and CDR2: GTSNPN, SVGIG (reference sequence). CDR3 sequence reads: CAWDSGTSIGAGELFF. Written as DNA, the CDR3 is TGTGCCTGGGATTCCGGGACTAGCATTGGGGCCGGGGAGCTGTTTTTT.

The V call is TRBV19, the J call TRBJ2-3; tentative D call: TRBD1 (6 bases). This CDR3 has 13 amino acids. V was cut by 4 bases and J by 6 bases, with 11 bases left in between. Germline CDR1 is LNHDA and CDR2 is SQIVND (reference sequence). The DNA for the CDR3 is TGTGCCAGTAGTAGAAACAGGGCCGATACGCAGTATTTT. It encodes CASSRNRADTQYF.

This clone was seen only once. The rearrangement joins TRBV28 to TRBJ1-2, with a weak D call TRBD1 (6 bases). CDR3 length equals 14 residues. Germline lookup yields CDR1 MDHEN and CDR2 SYDVKM. V was cut by 8 bases and J by 6 bases, with 19 bases left in between. The DNA for the CDR3 is TGTGCCAGCGCCCCTCGGGGGGCGGTCGATGGCTACACCTTC. This translates into CASAPRGAVDGYTF.

This chain uses TRBV10-3 with TRBJ2-1; TRBD2 matches at 8 bases. Germline V gene data show CDR1 as ENHRY and CDR2 as SYGVKD. The CDR3 loop spans 19 amino acids. The trim removed 11 bases at V and 5 bases at J, leaving 26 bases unmatched. The CDR3 nucleotides read TGTGCCGTCCACCCAAATAGCGGGACTTATTCGGTGGAAAACAATGAGCAGTTCTTC. Translation: CAVHPNSGTYSVENNEQFF.

There are a few counts of this clone. The rearrangement links TRBV19 to TRBJ2-7; TRBD2 might be the D (6 bases). V was pared by 3 bases and J by 6 bases, with 9 bases between. Per germline, CDR1 LNHDA and CDR2 SQIVND (reference sequence). The CDR3 runs to 12 residues. CDR3 nucleotides: TGTGCCAGTAGTATGGAGGGGCGCGAGCAGTACTTC. Residues: CASSMEGREQYF.

J is TRBJ1-4 and V is TRBV5-6; the match to TRBD1 covers 8 bases. CDR1 SGHDT and CDR2 YYEEEE come from the germline V gene. The V segment lost 4 bases and the J segment 8 bases; nucleotides outside the gene matches: 16. There are 17 residues in the CDR3. Written as DNA, the CDR3 is TGTGCCAGCAGCGCACGCGGATCCGGGACAGGATGGGAAAAACTGTTTTTT. It specifies CASSARGSGTGWEKLFF. Complete variable domain (other parts from reference TRBV5-6 and TRBJ1-4): DAGVTQSPTHLIKTRGQQVTLRCSPKSGHDTVSWYQQALGQGPQFIFQYYEEEERQRGNFPDRFSGHQFPNYSSELNVNALLLGDSALYLCASSARGSGTGWEKLFFGSGTQLSVL.

The chain joins TRBV2 to TRBJ1-5, with TRBD1 matching 7 bases. The CDR3 runs to 13 residues. J gave up 7 bases and V 10 bases, and 10 bases lay outside the gene matches. From germline, CDR1 is SNHLY and CDR2 FYNNEI. The chain's CDR3 is CATRTGSMQPQHF. CDR3 nucleotides: TGTGCCACTCGGACAGGTAGTATGCAGCCCCAGCATTTT. The full variable domain, completed using reference TRBV2 and TRBJ1-5, is EPEVTQTPSHQVTQMGQEVILRCVPISNHLYFYWYRQILGQKVEFLVSFYNNEISEKSEIFDDQFSVERPDGSNFTLKIRSTKLEDSAMYFCATRTGSMQPQHFGDGTRLSIL.

The genes are TRBV11-3 and TRBJ2-2; 7 positions match TRBD2. Germline V gives CDR1 SGHNT, CDR2 YENEEA. After removal of 5 bases from V and 4 bases from J, the junction contained 1 base not matched to a gene. The CDR3 runs to 13 residues. The CDR3 loop is CASSGGGTGELFF. The DNA for the CDR3 is TGTGCCAGCAGCGGGGGGGGCACCGGGGAGCTGTTTTTT. Combining the CDR3 with reference TRBV11-3 and TRBJ2-2 gives the whole variable domain EAGVVQSPRYKIIEKKQPVAFWCNPISGHNTLYWYLQNLGQGPELLIRYENEEAVDDSQLPKDRFSAERLKGVDSTLKIQPAELGDSAVYLCASSGGGTGELFFGEGSRLTVL.

V usage is TRBV6-5 and J usage is TRBJ1-1; D is perhaps TRBD1 (5 bases). The CDR3 is made up of 13 amino acids. Germline lookup yields CDR1 MNHEY and CDR2 SVGAGI. Trimming removed 7 bases from V and 1 base from J, with 10 bases in between. CDR3 DNA: TGTGCCAGCACCTCGACAGCGAACACTGAAGCTTTCTTT. Encoded protein: CASTSTANTEAFF.

The gene calls are TRBV18 and TRBJ1-6; a possible D gene is TRBD1 (5 bases). Germline V lookup: CDR1 KGHSH, CDR2 LQKENI. The CDR3 contains 17 residues. Trimming removed 2 bases from V and 10 bases from J, with 21 bases in between. The CDR3 nucleotides read TGTGCCAGCTCACCAAGAATGGTGCAGGGTGGTGAATCACCCCTCCACTTT. Residues: CASSPRMVQGGESPLHF. Full variable domain (remainder filled in from reference TRBV18 and TRBJ1-6): NAGVMQNPRHLVRRRGQEARLRCSPMKGHSHVYWYRQLPEEGLKFMVYLQKENIIDESGMPKERFSAEFPKEGPSILRIQQVVRGDSAAYFCASSPRMVQGGESPLHFGNGTRLTVT.